The clone carrying this T cell receptor (beta chain) was seen at least ten times. The sample's time point: after trial treatment. Described treatment: LDRT plus nivolumab, ipilimumab, low-dose cyclophosphamide and aspirin (RACIN trial). Eligible patients bore advanced solid tumors devoid of tumor-infiltrating lymphocytes. cDNA synthesis used a TRAV/TRBV-specific primer set for both chains. The PCR that amplified TCRs ran for 20 cycles, relying on a constant-region primer and a V-primer adapter. It was by in vitro transcription that isolated mRNA was amplified. From the reads, TCRdb called clonotypes with MiXCR, one entry per CDR3 protein. The sample lists 30,000 to 45,000 distinct CDR3 sequences; 20% were seen once. The source of the sample is a study of low-dose radiotherapy and immunotherapy resistance in tumors. In the study overall: 1 Gy per fraction was delivered to Cohort 2 every two weeks, for 13 Gy total over 26 weeks. Aspirin was taken orally by patients at 300 mg daily for four cycles from cycle 1 day 1.

The sequence was obtained from a female donor with ovarian cancer. Specimen: PBMCs, collected after low-dose radiotherapy plus immunotherapy.

CDR3 nucleotides: TGTGCCAGCAGCTTATCCGTCCATAGCACAGATACGCAGTATTTT. This translates into CASSLSVHSTDTQYF. The chain couples TRBV7-2 to TRBJ2-3; D unresolved. V was trimmed by 2 bases and J by 0 bases, leaving 9 bases between them. The CDR3 spans 15 residues. CDR1 is SGHTA and CDR2 is FQGNSA in the germline V gene.